This TCR beta chain appears in the sequencing data of a study of blood T cell repertoires in COVID-19. By sample share, this clone is medium-sized (0.01 to 0.1%). CDR1 SGHTA and CDR2 FQGNSA come from the germline V gene. The CDR3 contains 16 residues. V lost 5 bases and J 5 bases, leaving 16 bases between the germline ends. In the original processing: Counts of nucleated cells, estimated from reference gene primer amplification, were obtained. Data came from immunoSEQ multiplex PCR; TCRdb stores just in-frame clones and leaves some out. V and J calls plus clone size are reproduced from that table; the DNA served to infer D and trimming. This table has 35,000 to 45,000 clones, roughly 84% appearing once.

Sequenced sample: peripheral blood. This sequence was found in a man between 65 and 79 years old with active COVID-19. This chain uses TRBV7-2 with TRBJ1-6, with D possibly being TRBD1 (5 bases). DNA of the CDR3: TGTGCCAGCAGCGCACACCCGGGACTGAATAATTCACCCCTCCACTTT. It yields the protein CASSAHPGLNNSPLHF.